The 8 T cell receptor beta chains below all came from one sample that was sequenced in a study of tumor-infiltrating lymphocytes in oesophageal squamous cell carcinoma. TCRdb called the PCR reads again in MiXCR, with one record for every CDR3 protein. Of over 10,000 distinct CDR3 sequences listed, 50% to 55% are singletons. The sequencing sample was made of esophageal tumor tissue. The receptors derive from a female donor with esophageal squamous cell carcinoma.

Notes on this clonotype: A read error may produce the germline difference seen at one junction end. This chain links TRBV5-1 with TRBJ1-1, with no clear D. CDR1 is SGHRS and CDR2 is YFSETQ in the germline V gene. The CDR3 covers 15 residues. In DNA, the CDR3 is TGCGCCAGCAGCTCGTCCTTCATGGCGGTTTCCGAAGTTTTCTTT. It yields the protein CASSSSFMAVSEVFF.

In the case of this clonotype: A much bigger clone sits one base away, suggesting this may be a read error. The chain is built from TRBV6-8 and TRBJ2-7; 10 bases are a match to TRBD1. V lost 2 bases, J lost 7 bases, and 20 bases stayed unmatched. This CDR3 has 19 residues. Germline lookup yields CDR1 MNHGY and CDR2 SAAAGT. CDR3 sequence reads: CASSYRAGQGTSSYNEQYF. DNA of the CDR3: TGTGCCAGCAGTTACAGGGCGGGACAGGGGACCAGCTCCTACAATGAGCAGTACTTC.

The chain employs TRBV7-3 and TRBJ2-1, with a tentative D call TRBD1 (6 bases). Germline lookup yields CDR1 SGHTA and CDR2 FQGTGA. This CDR3 is 11 amino acids long. V was cut by 10 bases and J by 7 bases, with 11 bases left in between. CDR3 amino acids: CANRAANEQFF. The CDR3 DNA sequence: TGTGCCAACAGGGCGGCTAATGAGCAGTTCTTC.

V usage is TRBV12-3 or TRBV12-4 and J usage is TRBJ2-5; the match to TRBD2 covers 13 bases. The CDR3 has 17 amino acids. V lost 5 bases to trimming and J lost 11 bases; unmatched junction nucleotides: 17. The CDR3 DNA reads TGTGCCAGCAGTACCGGGACTAGCGGGGTATCCTACAATGAGCAGTACTTC. Its translation is CASSTGTSGVSYNEQYF.

This clonotype was observed a few times. This chain uses TRBV24-1 with TRBJ2-4, with 9 bases identical to TRBD1. With 3 bases clipped from V and 9 bases from J, the junction kept 5 bases outside the gene matches. The germline V gene has CDR1 KGHDR and CDR2 SFDVKD. This CDR3 is built from 14 residues. The CDR3 sequence is CATSDPGQGLIQYF. The CDR3, as DNA: TGTGCCACCAGTGATCCGGGACAGGGACTCATTCAGTACTTC.

The J gene is TRBJ2-1, the V gene TRBV6-1; D remains ambiguous. The tail of the sequence fits TRBJ2-5 better, so the J call may be wrong. The CDR3 has 14 residues. Germline CDR1 and CDR2: MNHNS and SASEGT. As DNA, the CDR3 is TGTGCCAGCACCCCGGGTCCTACGCAAGAGACCCAGTACTTC. Its translation: CASTPGPTQETQYF.

The CDR3 bases are TGCGCCAGCAGTGAGTCGGGACTAGCGGGAGAAGAGCAGTACTTC. Its protein product is CASSESGLAGEEQYF. The V gene is TRBV10-1, the J gene TRBJ2-3; 14 bases are shared with TRBD2. The end of the DNA is better explained by TRBJ2-7, so the J call may be wrong. CDR1 WNHNN and CDR2 SYGVQD come from the germline V gene (reference sequence). CDR3 length equals 15 residues.

Many counts were recorded for this clonotype. The rearrangement joins TRBV7-8 to TRBJ2-2; the D is unclear. This CDR3 comprises 12 residues. Germline V gene data show CDR1 as SGHVS and CDR2 as FQNEAQ. V lost 5 bases, J lost 7 bases, and 8 bases lay in between. CDR3 region: CASSPTIGELFF. The CDR3 coding sequence is TGTGCCAGCAGCCCTACGATCGGGGAGCTGTTTTTT.